Given below is one TCR beta chain in context. Its target is not known. The PCR ran on 60 Vbeta and 13 Jbeta primers. Here immunoSEQ multiplex PCR was the method, and the copy in TCRdb shows in-frame clones only, minus some. The sample lists 200,000 or so clones, over 80% occurring once. The data were obtained in a study of cytomegalovirus exposure and HLA in healthy donors. Broader study findings: A previous analysis found most TCR beta V segments productive roughly 90% or roughly 30% of the time. Later on, an analysis tied approximately 17,000 TCR beta sequences to HLA alleles at 0.05 false discovery rate. The authors listed around 150 TCR beta chains as cytomegalovirus-associated.

The origin of this receptor is a man aged 35 to 55 in good health and CMV-seropositive. Sequenced input: PBMCs.

CDR3 nucleotides: TGCGCCAGCAGCCAAGTGACAGGGGGCTTAAACACTGAAGCTTTCTTT. Translation gives CASSQVTGGLNTEAFF. The rearrangement links TRBV4-3 to TRBJ1-1; TRBD1 aligns across 10 bases. The ends lost 1 base at V and 2 bases at J; junction bases unmatched: 4. Germline loops: CDR1 LGHNA, CDR2 YSLEER. The CDR3 consists of 16 residues.